The clone carrying this TCR beta chain has a single count. The data are from a study of CD8 T cells in Susac syndrome. V shed 0 bases, J shed 0 bases, and the junction held 7 bases outside the gene matches. CDR3 size: 18 residues. The germline gives CDR1 SQVTM, CDR2 ANQGSEA. Random hexamers served to reverse transcribe about 0.5 to 1 ug RNA. Across 54 Vbeta and 13 Jbeta, TCR beta CDR3 was amplified with immunoSEQ multiplex PCR. TCRdb re-analysed the immunoSEQ multiplex PCR reads in MiXCR, keeping a single row per CDR3 protein. Counted here are about 69,000 distinct CDR3 sequences, approximately 95% occurring once; the ten biggest clones make up roughly 0.22%.

This clonotype was obtained from a human donor in good health. Sequenced sample: CD8+ T cells from PBMCs. This sequence joins TRBV29-1 and TRBJ2-1, with 11 bases lining up with TRBD2. The CDR3 DNA sequence: TGCAGCGTTGAAGATGCTAGCGGGGGGTCCCCCTCCTACAATGAGCAGTTCTTC. It encodes CSVEDASGGSPSYNEQFF.